This T cell receptor beta chain was recovered during a study of OX40 agonist ivuxolimab in advanced cancers. This CDR3 is built from 15 residues. Looked up from germline, CDR1 is SGHAT and CDR2 is FQNNGV. Trimming removed 3 bases at V and 3 bases at J, with 12 bases between. Produced via immunoSEQ multiplex PCR; TCRdb's table is partial and in-frame only. The sample contains around 40,000 clones, approximately 80% of which appear only once. This sequence originates from an adult with an advanced solid tumor such as melanoma, head and neck, liver or kidney cancer. This chain links TRBV11-2 with TRBJ2-4; possible D gene TRBD2, 7 bases. The sample here was CD4+ or CD8+ T cells sorted from blood, taken in a trial of the OX40 agonist ivuxolimab. In DNA form, the CDR3 reads TGTGCCAGCAGCTTCGGCGGGGGCCGCAAAAACATTCAGTACTTC. Translating it yields CASSFGGGRKNIQYF.